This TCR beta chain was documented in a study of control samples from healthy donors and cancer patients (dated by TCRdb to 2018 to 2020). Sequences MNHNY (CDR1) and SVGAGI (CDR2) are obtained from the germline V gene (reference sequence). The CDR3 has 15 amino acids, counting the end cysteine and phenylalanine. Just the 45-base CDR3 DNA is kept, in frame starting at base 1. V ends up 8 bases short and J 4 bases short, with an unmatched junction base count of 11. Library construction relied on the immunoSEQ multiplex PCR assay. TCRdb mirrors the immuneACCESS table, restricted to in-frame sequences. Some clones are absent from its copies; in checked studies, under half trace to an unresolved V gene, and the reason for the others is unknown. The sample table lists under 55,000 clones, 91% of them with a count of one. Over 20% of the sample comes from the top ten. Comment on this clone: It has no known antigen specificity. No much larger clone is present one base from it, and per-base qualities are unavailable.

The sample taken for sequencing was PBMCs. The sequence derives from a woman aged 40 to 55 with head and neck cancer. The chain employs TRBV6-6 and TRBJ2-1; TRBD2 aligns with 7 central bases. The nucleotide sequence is TGTGCCAGCTCCATGGGCGGGAGTGGTTACAATGAGCAGTTCTTC. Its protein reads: CASSMGGSGYNEQFF.